This T cell receptor (beta chain) is drawn from a study of cytomegalovirus exposure and HLA in healthy donors. This clone has only one observation. Its target is unknown. Both 60 Vbeta primers and 13 Jbeta primers went into the PCR. Assay: immunoSEQ multiplex PCR; the TCRdb copy retains only in-frame clones and omits some. The sample contains more than 100,000 clones, about 76% of which appear only once. The study, taken as a whole, reports: Reports indicate that TCR beta sequences accurately predicted the HLA-A and HLA-B alleles of most subjects.

CDR3 length equals 15 residues. Germline assignment: CDR1 MNHEY and CDR2 SMNVEV (reference sequence). The V gene end was trimmed by 5 bases and the J gene end by 0 bases; junction bases not matched to a gene: 5. The receptor comes from a man in his sixties in good health and CMV-seropositive. The rearrangement uses TRBV27 and TRBJ1-1; 8 bases map to TRBD1. Sequencing input: PBMCs. CDR3 sequence: CASSLRTGMNTEAFF. In DNA form, the CDR3 reads TGTGCCAGCAGTCTCCGGACAGGGATGAACACTGAAGCTTTCTTT.